This TCR beta chain comes out of a study of T cells in women clearing cervical HPV infection. This CDR3 contains 17 residues. V was cut by 6 bases and J by 4 bases, with 22 bases left in between. A word on this clone: Read sequence stops 3 residues before the CDR3 end, and the germline J gene provides the missing end.

Repertoires were generated with immunoSEQ multiplex PCR, while TCRdb's copy carries only in-frame clones and drops some. This table lists tens of thousands of clones. This sequence was found in a woman aged 18 to 75 with a cervical HPV16 infection that either progressed to CIN3+ or cleared (not recorded which). The chain recombines TRBV12-3 or TRBV12-4 with TRBJ2-1, with D tentatively TRBD2 (6 bases). The source material was blood buffy coat. The covered CDR3 bases are TGTGCCAGCAGCCGATTACTAGCTCACCTCGAATACAATGAG. This translates into CASSRLLAHLEYNE. The whole CDR3 protein reads CASSRLLAHLEYNEQFF.